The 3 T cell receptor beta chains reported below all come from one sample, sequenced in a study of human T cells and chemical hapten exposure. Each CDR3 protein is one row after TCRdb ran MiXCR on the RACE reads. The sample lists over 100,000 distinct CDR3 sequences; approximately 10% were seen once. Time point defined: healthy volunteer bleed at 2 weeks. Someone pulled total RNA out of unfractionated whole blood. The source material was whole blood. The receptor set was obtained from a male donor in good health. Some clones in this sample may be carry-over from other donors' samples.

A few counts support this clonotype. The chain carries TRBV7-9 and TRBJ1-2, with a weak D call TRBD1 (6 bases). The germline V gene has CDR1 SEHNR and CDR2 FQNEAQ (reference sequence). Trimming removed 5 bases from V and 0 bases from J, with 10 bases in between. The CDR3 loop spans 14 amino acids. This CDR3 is CASSRGGTNYGYTF. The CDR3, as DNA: TGTGCCAGCAGCCGAGGGGGGACTAACTATGGCTACACCTTC.

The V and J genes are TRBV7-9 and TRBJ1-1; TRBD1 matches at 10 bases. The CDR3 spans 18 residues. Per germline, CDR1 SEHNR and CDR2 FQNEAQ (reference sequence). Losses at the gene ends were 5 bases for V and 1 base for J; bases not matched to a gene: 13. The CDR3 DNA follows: TGTGCCAGCAGCCCGGACTTCGGGACAGGGGAGGGGAACACTGAAGCTTTCTTT. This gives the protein CASSPDFGTGEGNTEAFF.

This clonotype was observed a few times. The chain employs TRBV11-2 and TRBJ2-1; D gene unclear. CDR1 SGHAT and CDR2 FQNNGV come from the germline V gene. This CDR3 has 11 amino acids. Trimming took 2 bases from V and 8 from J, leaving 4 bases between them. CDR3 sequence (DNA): TGTGCCAGCAGCTTATCGCATGAGCAGTTCTTC. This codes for CASSLSHEQFF.